Listed below are T cell receptor beta chains from one sample, sequenced in a study of T cell repertoires in cytomegalovirus infection. One entry per CDR3 protein results from TCRdb running MiXCR on the reads. The data show roughly 760,000 distinct CDR3 sequences, less than 40% seen once. Input material: PBMCs. These receptors came from a human donor in good health (CMV status not recorded). Some clones in this sample may be carry-over from other donors' samples. Each CDR3 is given without its conserved first and last residue.

>TRBV6-1|TRBJ1-2
ASSEGGSYGYT
>TRBV6-6|TRBJ2-7
ASTRAPGIYEQY
>TRBV12-3/TRBV12-4|TRBJ2-7
ASTSGSSYEQY
>TRBV7-7|TRBJ1-6
ASSFLLIPWGHNSPLH
>TRBV7-9|TRBJ2-7
ASSPSPGQGARYEQY
>TRBV12-3/TRBV12-4|TRBJ2-7
ASSPPGQGLEGQY
>TRBV28|TRBJ1-2
ASSLEGQGHGYT
>TRBV29-1|TRBJ2-1
SVEDGVVGSNEQF
>TRBV7-9|TRBJ2-7
ASSFRDRVEQY
>TRBV7-3|TRBJ2-1
ASSSVVWDEHF
>TRBV20-1|TRBJ2-2
SARVAGRGTGELF
>TRBV7-4|TRBJ1-5
ASSFTGLLWYQPQH
>TRBV20-1|TRBJ1-4
SASTAGLREKLF
>TRBV7-9|TRBJ2-2
ASSLEGIGELF
>TRBV7-8|TRBJ2-5
ASSLGTAKETQY
>TRBV6-5|TRBJ1-6
ASSLTGLSPLH
>TRBV6-4|TRBJ2-3
ASSEQASGSTDTQY
>TRBV28|TRBJ1-2
ASSSMVTVAYGGYT
>TRBV7-9|TRBJ2-3
ASSSRLAGLVLDTQY
>TRBV7-6|TRBJ2-1
ASSLITSGGAYEQF
>TRBV12-3/TRBV12-4|TRBJ1-5
ASSPLVWGDSNQPQH
>TRBV10-3|TRBJ2-7
AISESSLEGSGYEQY
>TRBV12-3/TRBV12-4|TRBJ1-1
ASSLLGGLTEAF
>TRBV19|TRBJ2-2
ASSRGGELL
>TRBV3-1|TRBJ1-2
ASSLHRTASSNYGYT
>TRBV7-8|TRBJ2-7
ASSLGPAGAYEQY
>TRBV6-4|TRBJ2-1
ASSEGTGYNEQL
>TRBV4-2|TRBJ1-4
ASSPLTRNIDEKLF
>TRBV7-9|TRBJ2-4
ASSLGTGNIQY
>TRBV6-5|TRBJ2-7
ASSYIHQGGYEQY
>TRBV5-4|TRBJ1-1
ASSQDRADIQNTEAF
>TRBV7-6|TRBJ2-1
ASSPGQGQGNEQF
>TRBV12-3/TRBV12-4|TRBJ2-7
ASKNGYREHEQY
>TRBV29-1|TRBJ2-5
SVESGDGRTQY
>TRBV29-1|TRBJ1-1
SVPGVPNTEAF
>TRBV7-9|TRBJ1-3
ASSLQQREHSGNTIY
>TRBV19|TRBJ1-5
ASSIRGGDSNQPQH
>TRBV23-1|TRBJ2-1
ASSQSKRQSPSGIQSYNEQF
>TRBV28|TRBJ2-5
ASSFSGRAMETQY
>TRBV7-8|TRBJ2-7
ASSLVTGIVDEQY
>TRBV6-5|TRBJ2-1
AVRTSGENEQF
>TRBV7-3|TRBJ2-1
ASSQLGGPVDHEQF
>TRBV19|TRBJ2-2
ASTPRGGRNTGELF
>TRBV19|TRBJ1-5
ASSSTWSWGNQPQH
>TRBV7-2|TRBJ1-3
ASRRTGSSGNTIY
>TRBV20-1|TRBJ2-7
SAIAGGSPEQY
>TRBV7-8|TRBJ2-1
ASRSNLDRGSTDEQF
>TRBV7-8|TRBJ1-4
ASSLGSGGLEKLF
>TRBV6-6|TRBJ2-1
ASSYSKVPSESSYNEQF
>TRBV28|TRBJ2-3
ASSLSIRDTQY
>TRBV6-1|TRBJ2-2
ASRLGASNTGELF
>TRBV10-3|TRBJ1-6
ATQGGYNNSPLH
>TRBV11-2|TRBJ2-1
ASSLELAGVSYNEQF
>TRBV28|TRBJ2-7
ASMMSGTYEQY
>TRBV6-4|TRBJ2-1
ASKRDQKF